This section outlines one TCR beta chain sequence together with its context. Its matching antigen is unknown. Generation of TCR beta libraries employed quantitative 5'-RACE incorporating molecular barcodes. MiXCR, run by TCRdb on the 5' RACE reads, gives a single entry per CDR3 protein. The table lists around 91,000 distinct CDR3 sequences, more than 8.5% of them singletons. The source of the sample is a study of CD8 T cells in ankylosing spondylitis. The CDR3 sequence is 14 residues long. Germline V gene sequence: CDR1 SEHNR, CDR2 FQNEAQ (reference sequence). Trimming took 5 bases from V and 7 from J, leaving 17 bases between them. Overall study findings and caveats: A TCR beta motif of roughly 8 highly homologous variants seemed to mark ankylosing spondylitis blood.

The rearrangement uses TRBV7-9 and TRBJ1-2, with D perhaps matching TRBD1 (5 bases). This sequence was found in a male donor with ankylosing spondylitis. The specimen was blood, either unsorted or a sorted T cell fraction (not recorded which). CDR3 protein: CASSMGVRAGGYTF. CDR3 coding DNA: TGTGCCAGCAGCATGGGGGTGAGGGCTGGTGGCTACACCTTC.